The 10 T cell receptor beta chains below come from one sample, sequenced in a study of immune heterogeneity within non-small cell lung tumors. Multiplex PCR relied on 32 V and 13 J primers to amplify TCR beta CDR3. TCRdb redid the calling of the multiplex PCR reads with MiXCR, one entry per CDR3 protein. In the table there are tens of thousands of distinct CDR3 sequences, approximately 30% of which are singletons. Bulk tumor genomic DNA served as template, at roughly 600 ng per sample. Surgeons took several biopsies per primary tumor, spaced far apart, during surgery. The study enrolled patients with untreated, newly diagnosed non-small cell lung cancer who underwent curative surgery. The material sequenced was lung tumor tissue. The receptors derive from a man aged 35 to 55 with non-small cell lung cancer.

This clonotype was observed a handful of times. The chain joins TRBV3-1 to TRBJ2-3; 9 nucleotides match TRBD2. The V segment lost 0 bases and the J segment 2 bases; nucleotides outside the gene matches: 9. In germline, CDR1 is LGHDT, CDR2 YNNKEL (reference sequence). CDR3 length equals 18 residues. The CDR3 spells CASSQELGLAKHTDTQYF. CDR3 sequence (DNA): TGTGCCAGCAGCCAAGAGTTGGGACTAGCCAAACACACAGATACGCAGTATTTT.

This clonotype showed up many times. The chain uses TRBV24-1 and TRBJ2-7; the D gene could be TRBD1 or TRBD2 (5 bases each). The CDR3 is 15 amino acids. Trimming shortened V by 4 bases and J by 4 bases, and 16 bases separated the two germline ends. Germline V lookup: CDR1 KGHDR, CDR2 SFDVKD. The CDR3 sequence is CATSDGPGPHYEQYF. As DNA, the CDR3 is TGTGCCACCAGTGACGGGCCGGGACCCCATTACGAGCAGTACTTC.

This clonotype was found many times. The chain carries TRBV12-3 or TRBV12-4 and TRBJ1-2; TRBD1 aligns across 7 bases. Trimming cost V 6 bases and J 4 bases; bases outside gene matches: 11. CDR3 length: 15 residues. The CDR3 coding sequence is TGTGCCAGCAGGCCACACAGGGGCTCATTCTATGGCTACACCTTC. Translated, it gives CASRPHRGSFYGYTF.

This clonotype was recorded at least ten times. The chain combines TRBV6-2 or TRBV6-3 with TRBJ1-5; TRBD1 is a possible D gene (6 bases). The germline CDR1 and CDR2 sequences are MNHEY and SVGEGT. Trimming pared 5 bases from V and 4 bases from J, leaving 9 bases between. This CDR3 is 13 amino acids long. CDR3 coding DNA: TGTGCCAGCAGTGGGGGGCTGAATCAGCCCCAGCATTTT. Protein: CASSGGLNQPQHF.

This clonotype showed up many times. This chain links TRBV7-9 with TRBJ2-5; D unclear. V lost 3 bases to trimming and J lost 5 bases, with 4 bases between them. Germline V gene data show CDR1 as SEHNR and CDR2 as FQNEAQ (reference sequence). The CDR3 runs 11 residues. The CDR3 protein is CASSLLETQYF. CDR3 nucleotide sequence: TGTGCCAGCAGCTTGCTGGAGACCCAGTACTTC.

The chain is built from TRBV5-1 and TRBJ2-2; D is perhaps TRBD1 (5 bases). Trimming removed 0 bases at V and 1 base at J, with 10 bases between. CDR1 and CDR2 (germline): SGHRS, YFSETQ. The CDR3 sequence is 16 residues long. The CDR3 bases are TGCGCCAGCAGCTTGGGGACATCGGGGAACACCGGGGAGCTGTTTTTT. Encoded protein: CASSLGTSGNTGELFF.

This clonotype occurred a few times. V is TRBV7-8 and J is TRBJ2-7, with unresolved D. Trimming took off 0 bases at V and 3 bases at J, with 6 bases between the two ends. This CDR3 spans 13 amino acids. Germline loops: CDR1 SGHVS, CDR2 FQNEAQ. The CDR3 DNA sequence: TGTGCCAGCAGCTTAGCGCGAAACTACGAGCAGTACTTC. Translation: CASSLARNYEQYF.

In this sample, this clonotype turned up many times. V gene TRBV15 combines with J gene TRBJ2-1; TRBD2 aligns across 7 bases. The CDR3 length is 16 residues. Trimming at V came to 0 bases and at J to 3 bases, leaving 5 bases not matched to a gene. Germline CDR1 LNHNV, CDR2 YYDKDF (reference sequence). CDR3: CATSRDGGGIYNEQFF. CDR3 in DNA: TGTGCCACCAGCAGAGATGGCGGGGGAATCTACAATGAGCAGTTCTTC.

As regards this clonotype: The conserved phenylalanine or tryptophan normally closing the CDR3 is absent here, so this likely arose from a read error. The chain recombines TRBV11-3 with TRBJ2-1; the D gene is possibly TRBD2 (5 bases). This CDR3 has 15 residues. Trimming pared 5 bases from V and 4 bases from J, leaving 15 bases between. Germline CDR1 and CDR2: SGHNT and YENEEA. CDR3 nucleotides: TGTGCCAGCAGCCCGATAGCGCGATCGTACAATGAGCAGTTCTTG. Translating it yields CASSPIARSYNEQFL.

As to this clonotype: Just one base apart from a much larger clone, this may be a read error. This CDR3 reads CASGPVPFLEGRMSGNTIYF. CDR3 coding DNA: TGTGCTAGTGGGCCAGTTCCCTTTTTGGAAGGGAGAATGTCTGGAAACACCATATATTTT. V usage is TRBV12-5 and J usage is TRBJ1-3; D uncertain. This CDR3 is 20 amino acids long. CDR1 LGHNT and CDR2 FRNRAP come from the germline V gene. V was clipped by 6 bases and J by 1 base, with 28 bases between them.